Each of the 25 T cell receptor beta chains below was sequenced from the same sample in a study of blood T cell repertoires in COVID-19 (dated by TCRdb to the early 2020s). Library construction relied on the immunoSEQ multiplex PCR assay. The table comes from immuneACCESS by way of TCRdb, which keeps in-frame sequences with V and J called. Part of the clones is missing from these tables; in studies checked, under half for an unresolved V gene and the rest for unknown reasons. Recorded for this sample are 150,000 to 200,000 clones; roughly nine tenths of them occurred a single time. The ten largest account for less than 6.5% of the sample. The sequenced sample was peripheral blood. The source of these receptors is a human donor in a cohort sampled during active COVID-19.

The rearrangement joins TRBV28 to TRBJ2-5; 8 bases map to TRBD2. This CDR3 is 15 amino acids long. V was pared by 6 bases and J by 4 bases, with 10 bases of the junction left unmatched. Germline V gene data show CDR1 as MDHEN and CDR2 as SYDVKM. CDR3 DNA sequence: TGTGCCAGCAGCGCCCACGGGGGGGGCCGAGAGACCCAGTACTTC. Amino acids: CASSAHGGGRETQYF. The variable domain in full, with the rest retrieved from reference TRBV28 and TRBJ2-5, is DVKVTQSSRYLVKRTGEKVFLECVQDMDHENMFWYRQDPGLGLRLIYFSYDVKMKEKGDIPEGYSVSREKKERFSLILESASTNQTSMYLCASSAHGGGRETQYFGPGTRLLVL.

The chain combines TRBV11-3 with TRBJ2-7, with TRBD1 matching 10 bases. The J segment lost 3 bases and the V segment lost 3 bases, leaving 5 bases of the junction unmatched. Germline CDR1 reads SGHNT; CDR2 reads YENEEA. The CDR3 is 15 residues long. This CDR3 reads CASSLGQGTLYEQYF. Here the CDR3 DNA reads TGTGCCAGCAGCTTGGGACAGGGGACCCTCTACGAGCAGTACTTC.

The CDR3: CASSLEGTAGELFF. The CDR3 region has the DNA TGTGCCAGCAGCTTGGAGGGGACAGCTGGGGAGCTGTTTTTT. The chain is built from TRBV5-6 and TRBJ2-2, with TRBD1 matching over 7 bases. This CDR3 is built from 14 residues. The junction had 4 bases not matched to a gene; V was cut back by 0 bases and J by 8 bases. Per germline, CDR1 SGHDT and CDR2 YYEEEE. The entire variable domain, with the rest obtained from reference TRBV5-6 and TRBJ2-2, is as follows: DAGVTQSPTHLIKTRGQQVTLRCSPKSGHDTVSWYQQALGQGPQFIFQYYEEEERQRGNFPDRFSGHQFPNYSSELNVNALLLGDSALYLCASSLEGTAGELFFGEGSRLTVL.

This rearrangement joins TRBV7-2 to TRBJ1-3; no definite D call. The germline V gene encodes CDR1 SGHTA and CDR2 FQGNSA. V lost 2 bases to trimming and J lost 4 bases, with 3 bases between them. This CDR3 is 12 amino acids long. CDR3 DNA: TGTGCCAGCAGCTTAACAGGAAACACCATATATTTT. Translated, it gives CASSLTGNTIYF.

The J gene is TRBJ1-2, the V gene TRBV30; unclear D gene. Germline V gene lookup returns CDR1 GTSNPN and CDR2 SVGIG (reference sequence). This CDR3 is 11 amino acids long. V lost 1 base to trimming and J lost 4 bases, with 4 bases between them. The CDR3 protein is CAWSDSYGYTF. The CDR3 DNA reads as TGTGCCTGGAGTGACAGCTATGGCTACACCTTC.

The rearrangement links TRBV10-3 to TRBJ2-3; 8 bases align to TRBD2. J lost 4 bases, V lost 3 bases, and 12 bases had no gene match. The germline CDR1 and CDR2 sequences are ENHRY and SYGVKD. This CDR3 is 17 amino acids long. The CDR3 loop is CAISELPAGGSADTQYF. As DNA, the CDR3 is TGTGCCATCAGTGAACTACCGGCGGGGGGATCCGCAGATACGCAGTATTTT.

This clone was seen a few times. The CDR3 nucleotides are TGCGCCAGCAGCCCCGGGACTATAGAAGAGACCCAGTACTTC. Protein: CASSPGTIEETQYF. The rearrangement joins TRBV5-1 to TRBJ2-5; 7 bases agree with TRBD2. This CDR3 spans 14 amino acids. The junction had 6 bases not matched to a gene; V was cut back by 4 bases and J by 3 bases. The germline V gene has CDR1 SGHRS and CDR2 YFSETQ. Drawing the rest from reference TRBV5-1 and TRBJ2-5, the complete variable domain is KAGVTQTPRYLIKTRGQQVTLSCSPISGHRSVSWYQQTPGQGLQFLFEYFSETQRNKGNFPGRFSGRQFSNSRSEMNVSTLELGDSALYLCASSPGTIEETQYFGPGTRLLVL.

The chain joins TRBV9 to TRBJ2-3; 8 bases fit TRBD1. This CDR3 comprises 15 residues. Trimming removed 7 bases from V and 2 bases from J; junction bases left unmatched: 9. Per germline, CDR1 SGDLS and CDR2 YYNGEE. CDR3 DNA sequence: TGTGCCAGCTCCCGCGGGACAGGCGACACAGATACGCAGTATTTT. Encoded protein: CASSRGTGDTDTQYF. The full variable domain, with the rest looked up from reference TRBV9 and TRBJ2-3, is DSGVTQTPKHLITATGQRVTLRCSPRSGDLSVYWYQQSLDQGLQFLIQYYNGEERAKGNILERFSAQQFPDLHSELNLSSLELGDSALYFCASSRGTGDTDTQYFGPGTRLTVL.

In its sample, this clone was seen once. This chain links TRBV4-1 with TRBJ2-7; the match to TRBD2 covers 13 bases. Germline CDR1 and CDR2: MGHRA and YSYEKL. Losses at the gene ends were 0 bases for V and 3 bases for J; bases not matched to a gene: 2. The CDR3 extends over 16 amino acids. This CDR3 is CASSQDWTSGSYEQYF. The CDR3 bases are TGCGCCAGCAGCCAAGACTGGACTAGCGGGAGCTACGAGCAGTACTTC.

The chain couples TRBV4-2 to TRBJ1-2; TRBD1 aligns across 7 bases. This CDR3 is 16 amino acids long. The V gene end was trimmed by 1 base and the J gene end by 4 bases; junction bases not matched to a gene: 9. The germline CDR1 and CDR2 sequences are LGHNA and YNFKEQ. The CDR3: CASSQGQGGSPYGYTF. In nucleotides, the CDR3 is TGTGCCAGCAGCCAAGGTCAGGGGGGTTCCCCCTATGGCTACACCTTC.

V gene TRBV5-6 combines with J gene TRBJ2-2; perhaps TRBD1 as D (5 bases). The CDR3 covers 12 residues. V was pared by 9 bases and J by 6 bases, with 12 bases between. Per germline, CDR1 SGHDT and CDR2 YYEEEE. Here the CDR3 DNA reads TGTGCCACTTCCAGGGTTTCCGGGGAGCTGTTTTTT. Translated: CATSRVSGELFF.

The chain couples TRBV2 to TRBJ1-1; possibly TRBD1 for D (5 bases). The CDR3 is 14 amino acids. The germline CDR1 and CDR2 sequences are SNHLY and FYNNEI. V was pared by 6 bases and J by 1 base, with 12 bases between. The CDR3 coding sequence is TGTGCCAGCAGAACCCCTAGGGGGAACACTGAAGCTTTCTTT. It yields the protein CASRTPRGNTEAFF.

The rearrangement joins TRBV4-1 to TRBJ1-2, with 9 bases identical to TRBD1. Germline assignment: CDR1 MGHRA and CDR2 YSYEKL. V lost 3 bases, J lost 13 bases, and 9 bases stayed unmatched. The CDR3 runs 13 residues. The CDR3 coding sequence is TGCGCCAGCAGCCAGGGACAGGGCCGCTTTACCACCTTC. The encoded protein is CASSQGQGRFTTF.

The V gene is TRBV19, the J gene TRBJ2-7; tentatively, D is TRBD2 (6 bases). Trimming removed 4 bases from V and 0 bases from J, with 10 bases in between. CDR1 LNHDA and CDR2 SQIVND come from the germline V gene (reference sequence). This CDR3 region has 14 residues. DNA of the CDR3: TGTGCCAGTAGTAACAGGAGGGCCTCCTACGAGCAGTACTTC. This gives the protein CASSNRRASYEQYF.

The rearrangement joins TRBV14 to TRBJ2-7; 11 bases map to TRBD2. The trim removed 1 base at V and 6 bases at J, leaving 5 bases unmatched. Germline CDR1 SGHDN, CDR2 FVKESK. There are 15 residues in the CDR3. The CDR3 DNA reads TGTGCCAGCAGCCAAGCCACTAGCGGGAGCCCCGAGCAGTACTTC. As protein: CASSQATSGSPEQYF.

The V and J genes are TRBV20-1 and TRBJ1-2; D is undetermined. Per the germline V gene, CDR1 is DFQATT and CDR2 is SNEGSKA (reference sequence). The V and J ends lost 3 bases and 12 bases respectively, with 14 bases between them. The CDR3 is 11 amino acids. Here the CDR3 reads CSASGLNGDTF. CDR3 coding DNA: TGCAGTGCTAGTGGCCTAAACGGGGACACCTTC.

The CDR3 nucleotides read TGTGCCAGCAGCTCAAATCTTGGCAGGGTGGGAACTGAAGCTTTCTTT. This sequence encodes CASSSNLGRVGTEAFF. The chain joins TRBV9 to TRBJ1-1; D may be TRBD1 (5 bases). The CDR3 contains 16 residues. Trimming pared 4 bases from V and 5 bases from J, leaving 21 bases between. From germline, CDR1 is SGDLS and CDR2 YYNGEE.

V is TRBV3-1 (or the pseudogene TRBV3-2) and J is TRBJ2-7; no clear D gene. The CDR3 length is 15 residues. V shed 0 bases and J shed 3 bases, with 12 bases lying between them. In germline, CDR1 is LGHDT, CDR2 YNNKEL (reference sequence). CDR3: CASSQDRNRIYEQYF. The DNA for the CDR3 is TGTGCCAGCAGCCAAGATAGAAACAGAATCTACGAGCAGTACTTC.

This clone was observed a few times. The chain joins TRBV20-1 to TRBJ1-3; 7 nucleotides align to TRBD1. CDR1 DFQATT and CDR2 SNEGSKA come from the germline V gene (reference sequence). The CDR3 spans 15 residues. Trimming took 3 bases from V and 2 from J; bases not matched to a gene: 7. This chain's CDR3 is CSASDLQGPGNTIYF. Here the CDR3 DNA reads TGCAGTGCTAGTGACTTACAGGGGCCTGGAAACACCATATATTTT.

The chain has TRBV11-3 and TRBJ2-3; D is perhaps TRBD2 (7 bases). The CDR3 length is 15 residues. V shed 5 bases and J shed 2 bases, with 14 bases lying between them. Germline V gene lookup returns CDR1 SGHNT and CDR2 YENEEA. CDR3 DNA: TGTGCCAGCAGCCAAAGGGGGGGGACCACAGATACGCAGTATTTT. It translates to CASSQRGGTTDTQYF.

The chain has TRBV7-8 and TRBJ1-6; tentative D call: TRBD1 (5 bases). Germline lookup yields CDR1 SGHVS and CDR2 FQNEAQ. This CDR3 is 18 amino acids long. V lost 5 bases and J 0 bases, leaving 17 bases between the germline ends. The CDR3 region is CASSRAGRESSYNSPLHF. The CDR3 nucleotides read TGTGCCAGCAGCCGAGCGGGGCGTGAAAGCTCCTATAATTCACCCCTCCACTTT.

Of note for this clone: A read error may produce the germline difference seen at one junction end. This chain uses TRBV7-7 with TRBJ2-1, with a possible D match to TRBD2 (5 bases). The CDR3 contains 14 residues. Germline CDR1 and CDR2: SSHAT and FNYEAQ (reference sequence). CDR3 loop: CASSPSGNNNEQFF. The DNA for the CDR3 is TGTGCTAGCAGCCCAAGCGGCAACAACAATGAGCAGTTCTTC. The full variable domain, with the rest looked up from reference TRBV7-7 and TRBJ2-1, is GAGVSQSPRYKVTKRGQDVTLRCDPISSHATLYWYQQALGQGPEFLTYFNYEAQPDKSGLPSDRFSAERPEGSISTLTIQRTEQRDSAMYRCASSPSGNNNEQFFGPGTRLTVL.

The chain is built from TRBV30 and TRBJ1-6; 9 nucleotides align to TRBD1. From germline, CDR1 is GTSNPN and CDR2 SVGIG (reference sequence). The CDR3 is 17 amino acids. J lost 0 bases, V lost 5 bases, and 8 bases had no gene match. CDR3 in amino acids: CAWGTGGYSSYNSPLHF. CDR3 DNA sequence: TGTGCCTGGGGTACAGGGGGCTATTCCTCCTATAATTCACCCCTCCACTTT.

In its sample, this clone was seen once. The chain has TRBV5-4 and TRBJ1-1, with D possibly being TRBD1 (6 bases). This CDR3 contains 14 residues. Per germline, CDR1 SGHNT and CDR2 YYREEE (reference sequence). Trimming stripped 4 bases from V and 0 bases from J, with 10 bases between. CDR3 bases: TGTGCCAGCAGCCCGGACAGCTTGAACACTGAAGCTTTCTTT. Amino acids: CASSPDSLNTEAFF.

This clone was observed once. The chain's CDR3 is CASNGDRQHF. CDR3 coding DNA: TGTGCCAGCAACGGGGACAGACAGCATTTT. This chain joins TRBV28 and TRBJ1-5; TRBD1 agrees at 7 bases. The CDR3 spans 10 residues. V lost 7 bases, J lost 13 bases, and 4 bases stayed unmatched. In germline, CDR1 is MDHEN, CDR2 SYDVKM.